The clone carrying this T cell receptor beta chain occurred many times. Its target is unknown. Trimming left V 1 base short and J 5 bases short, with 8 bases between. Germline lookup yields CDR1 SGHTA and CDR2 FQGNSA. The CDR3 extends over 13 amino acids. This sample was included in a study of T cells in Graves' hyperthyroidism and ophthalmopathy. Study conclusions and caveats: Stable hyperthyroidism and ophthalmopathy were separated using 13 V-J signatures.

RNA transcripts provided the source from which TCR beta CDR3 regions were amplified. The HTBI primer set drove a first-round RT-PCR of the TCR CDR3. TCRdb re-derived calls from the multiplex PCR reads in MiXCR, one entry per CDR3 protein. The table records about 570,000 distinct CDR3 sequences, roughly 46% of them present only once. The clonotype comes from an adult woman with Graves' disease, either hyperthyroidism or ophthalmopathy (not recorded which). Sequenced: peripheral blood or thyroid tissue (not recorded which). The chain combines TRBV7-2 with TRBJ1-2; D remains unclear. CDR3 residues: CASSLEAVYGYTF. Here the CDR3 DNA reads TGTGCCAGCAGCTTAGAGGCAGTTTATGGCTACACCTTC.